The clone carrying this TCR beta chain was detected only a few times. As yet, its antigen is unknown. Every patient experienced relapse after autologous stem cell transplantation, and brentuximab vedotin exposure varied. The V gene's germline CDR1 is SEHNR and CDR2 FQNEAQ (reference sequence). Trimming pared 4 bases from V and 0 bases from J, leaving 19 bases between. This CDR3 comprises 18 residues. Libraries were prepared by immunoSEQ multiplex PCR; TCRdb keeps only in-frame clonotypes and omits some of them. The profile shows fewer than 90,000 clones, roughly 89% of them singletons. This entry belongs to a study of PD-1 blockade in classical Hodgkin lymphoma. Study results and caveats: Differences between repertoires have undefined causes, possibly disease activity or prior therapy. Diversity similar to that of newly diagnosed patients was seen at baseline in complete responders. When set against healthy donors, newly diagnosed patients were reported to show lower baseline TCR diversity.

The V call is TRBV7-9, the J call TRBJ1-3; unclear D gene. The sequences come from peripheral blood mononuclear cells (PBMCs), collected at baseline. The receptor comes from a human donor with classical Hodgkin lymphoma. CDR3 bases: TGTGCCAGCAGCTCCTACGATGGCGGCCCAAGCTCTGGAAACACCATATATTTT. As protein: CASSSYDGGPSSGNTIYF.